One T cell receptor (beta chain) is described in this entry. Which cohort a participant joined came from the clinical history participants gave. The data stem from a study of blood T cell repertoires in COVID-19. CDR1 is LGHDT, CDR2 YNNKEL, per germline (reference sequence). The V and J ends lost 0 bases and 0 bases respectively, with 8 bases between them. The CDR3 totals 16 residues. Original processing methods: Scientists estimated how many nucleated cells there were by amplifying reference gene primers. The method was immunoSEQ multiplex PCR; TCRdb's version includes in-frame clones alone and lacks a portion of them. V, J and clone size reflect that table, while D and trimming were determined from the DNA. The table records hundreds of thousands of clones, over 75% of them present only once.

The sequence derives from a woman in her thirties or forties with acute COVID-19. The sample taken for sequencing was PBMCs or T cells enriched from blood (not recorded which). V gene TRBV3-1 (or the pseudogene TRBV3-2) combines with J gene TRBJ1-4; no clear D gene. CDR3 region: CASSQDQGATNEKLFF. The CDR3 DNA is TGTGCCAGCAGCCAAGATCAAGGAGCAACTAATGAAAAACTGTTTTTT.